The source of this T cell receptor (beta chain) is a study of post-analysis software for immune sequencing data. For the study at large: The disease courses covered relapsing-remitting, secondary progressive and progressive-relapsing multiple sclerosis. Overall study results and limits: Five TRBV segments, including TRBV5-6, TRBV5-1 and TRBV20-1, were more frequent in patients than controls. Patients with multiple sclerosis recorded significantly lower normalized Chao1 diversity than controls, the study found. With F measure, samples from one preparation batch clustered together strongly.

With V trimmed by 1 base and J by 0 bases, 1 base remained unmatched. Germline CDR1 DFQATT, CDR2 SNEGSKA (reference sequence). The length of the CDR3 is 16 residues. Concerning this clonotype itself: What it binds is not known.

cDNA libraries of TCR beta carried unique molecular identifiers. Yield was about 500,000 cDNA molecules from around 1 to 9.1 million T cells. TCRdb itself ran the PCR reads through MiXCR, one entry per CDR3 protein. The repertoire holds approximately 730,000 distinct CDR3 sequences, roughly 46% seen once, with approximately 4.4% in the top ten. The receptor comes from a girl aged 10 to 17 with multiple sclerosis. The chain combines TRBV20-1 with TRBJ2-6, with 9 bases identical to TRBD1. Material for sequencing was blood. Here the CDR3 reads CSARGQGGSGANVLTF. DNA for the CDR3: TGCAGTGCTAGAGGACAGGGGGGCTCTGGGGCCAACGTCCTGACTTTC.